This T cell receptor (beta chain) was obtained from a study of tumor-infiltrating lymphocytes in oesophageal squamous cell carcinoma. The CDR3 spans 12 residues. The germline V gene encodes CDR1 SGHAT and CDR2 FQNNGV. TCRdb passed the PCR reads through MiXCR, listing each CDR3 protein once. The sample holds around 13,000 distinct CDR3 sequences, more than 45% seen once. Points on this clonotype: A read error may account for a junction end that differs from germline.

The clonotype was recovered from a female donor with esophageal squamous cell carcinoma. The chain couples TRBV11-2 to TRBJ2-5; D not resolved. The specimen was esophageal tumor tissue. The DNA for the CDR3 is TGTGCCAGCAGCTTACTTCGCACTGAAGCTTTCTTC. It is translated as CASSLLRTEAFF. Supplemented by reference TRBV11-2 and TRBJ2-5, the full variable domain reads EAGVAQSPRYKIIEKRQSVAFWCNPISGHATLYWYQQILGQGPKLLIQFQNNGVVDDSQLPKDRFSAERLKGVDSTLKIQPAKLEDSAVYLCASSLLRTEAFFGPGTRLLVL.